The rows below give T cell receptor beta chains drawn from one sample of a study of blood T cell repertoires in COVID-19. Here immunoSEQ multiplex PCR was the method, and the copy in TCRdb shows in-frame clones only, minus some. This table holds some 140,000 clones, about 76% found once. Sequences were obtained from peripheral blood. These receptors were taken from a woman in her sixties or seventies with active or convalescent COVID-19. Both conserved end residues are part of each CDR3. A D gene is named only where the DNA matches it firmly. Only some rows state a clone size, as once, few, many or a class for expanded clones.

j_call: TRBJ1-1
clone_size: -
d_call: -
v_call: TRBV5-6
cdr3_nt: TGTGCCAGCAGCTTCGAGGACATGAGCCCTGAAGCTTTCTTT
cdr3_aa: CASSFEDMSPEAFF

j_call: TRBJ1-1
clone_size: once
d_call: TRBD1
v_call: TRBV19
cdr3_nt: TGTGCCAGTAGTTTACAGGGGATTGGCACTGAAGCTTTCTTT
cdr3_aa: CASSLQGIGTEAFF

j_call: TRBJ1-1
clone_size: -
d_call: TRBD1
v_call: TRBV2
cdr3_nt: TGTGCCAGCATCGGGGACAGTATGAACACTGAAGCTTTCTTT
cdr3_aa: CASIGDSMNTEAFF

j_call: TRBJ1-1
clone_size: -
d_call: -
v_call: TRBV28
cdr3_nt: TGTGCCAGCAGTCCCCCAACAGTGAACACTGAAGCTTTCTTT
cdr3_aa: CASSPPTVNTEAFF

j_call: TRBJ1-2
clone_size: few
d_call: -
v_call: TRBV7-9
cdr3_nt: TGTGCCAGCGCAGTTGATGGGGCTCGCGGTGGCTACACCTTC
cdr3_aa: CASAVDGARGGYTF

j_call: TRBJ2-7
clone_size: -
d_call: -
v_call: TRBV3-1/TRBV3-2
cdr3_nt: TGTGCCAGCAGCCAAGGATTCGGCGGGTCCTACGAGCAGTACTTC
cdr3_aa: CASSQGFGGSYEQYF

j_call: TRBJ2-3
clone_size: few
d_call: -
v_call: TRBV3-1/TRBV3-2
cdr3_nt: TGTGCCAGCAGCCAAGATCGCGGTTGGGATACGCAGTATTTT
cdr3_aa: CASSQDRGWDTQYF

j_call: TRBJ1-1
clone_size: -
d_call: TRBD1
v_call: TRBV10-1
cdr3_nt: TGCGCCAGCAGTCCCGCGTCGACAGGGCGGGATAACACTGAAGCTTTCTTT
cdr3_aa: CASSPASTGRDNTEAFF

j_call: TRBJ2-5
clone_size: -
d_call: TRBD2
v_call: TRBV5-4
cdr3_nt: TGTGCCAGCAGCTTGGGGGCTAGCGGGGGGCAAGAGACCCAGTACTTC
cdr3_aa: CASSLGASGGQETQYF

j_call: TRBJ1-5
clone_size: -
d_call: -
v_call: TRBV27
cdr3_nt: TGTGCCAGCAGTCCCCTGGGACAACTGAGGGGGCCCCAGCATTTT
cdr3_aa: CASSPLGQLRGPQHF

j_call: TRBJ2-3
clone_size: -
d_call: -
v_call: TRBV5-5
cdr3_nt: TGTGCCAGCAGCTCAGGCCTGTCCGATGCAGATACGCAGTATTTT
cdr3_aa: CASSSGLSDADTQYF

j_call: TRBJ2-3
clone_size: -
d_call: TRBD2
v_call: TRBV15
cdr3_nt: TGTGCCACCAGCAGAGTTCCTAGCGGGAGGGCCGAAACGCAGTATTTT
cdr3_aa: CATSRVPSGRAETQYF

j_call: TRBJ2-3
clone_size: -
d_call: TRBD2
v_call: TRBV24-1
cdr3_nt: TGTGCCACCAGTTCCATAGCGGGATTCCGCACAGATACGCAGTATTTT
cdr3_aa: CATSSIAGFRTDTQYF

j_call: TRBJ1-1
clone_size: -
d_call: -
v_call: TRBV10-3
cdr3_nt: TGTGCCATCAGTGAGTCTCGGGACCTCGACAGGGAAGCTTTCTTT
cdr3_aa: CAISESRDLDREAFF

j_call: TRBJ2-3
clone_size: -
d_call: TRBD2
v_call: TRBV2
cdr3_nt: TGTGCCAGCGTGAGAGGGGTACTGGCGGGGGGGTCCCCGAGGGAAGATACGCAGTATTTT
cdr3_aa: CASVRGVLAGGSPREDTQYF

j_call: TRBJ2-7
clone_size: -
d_call: TRBD2
v_call: TRBV5-1
cdr3_nt: TGCGCCAGCAGCTTGTCAGGACTAGCGGGAAGCGAGCAGTACTTC
cdr3_aa: CASSLSGLAGSEQYF

j_call: TRBJ1-5
clone_size: -
d_call: TRBD1
v_call: TRBV30
cdr3_nt: TGTGCCTGGAGTCATCTGGACAGGCGCAATCAGCCCCAGCATTTT
cdr3_aa: CAWSHLDRRNQPQHF

j_call: TRBJ2-2
clone_size: few
d_call: -
v_call: TRBV28
cdr3_nt: TGTGCCAGCAGTTTAGAATCTGGGGGCGGAACCGGGGAGCTGTTTTTT
cdr3_aa: CASSLESGGGTGELFF